The following is a T cell receptor beta chain sequence with its context. What it recognizes is unknown. Between the trimmed V and J ends, which lost 3 bases and 2 bases, there was a span of 13 bases. The germline CDR1 and CDR2 sequences are DFQATT and SNEGSKA (reference sequence). This CDR3 has 14 residues. The sample comes from a study of response to subunit inactivated influenza vaccine. Findings and limits, study-wide: Authors suggested that a seasonal influenza vaccination recruits few new T cells each time.

TCRdb reprocessed the RT-PCR reads via MiXCR and lists one record per CDR3 protein. Among about 500,000 distinct CDR3 sequences listed, 10% to 15% were seen once. This rearrangement joins TRBV20-1 to TRBJ1-1; no firm D call. This TCR came from a man aged 45 to 65 who received an inactivated influenza vaccine. The sequences come from PBMCs from blood, collected about 40 days after vaccination. The CDR3 region is CSASRPGLNTEAFF. The CDR3 region has the DNA TGCAGTGCTAGTCGCCCGGGCCTCAACACTGAAGCTTTCTTT.